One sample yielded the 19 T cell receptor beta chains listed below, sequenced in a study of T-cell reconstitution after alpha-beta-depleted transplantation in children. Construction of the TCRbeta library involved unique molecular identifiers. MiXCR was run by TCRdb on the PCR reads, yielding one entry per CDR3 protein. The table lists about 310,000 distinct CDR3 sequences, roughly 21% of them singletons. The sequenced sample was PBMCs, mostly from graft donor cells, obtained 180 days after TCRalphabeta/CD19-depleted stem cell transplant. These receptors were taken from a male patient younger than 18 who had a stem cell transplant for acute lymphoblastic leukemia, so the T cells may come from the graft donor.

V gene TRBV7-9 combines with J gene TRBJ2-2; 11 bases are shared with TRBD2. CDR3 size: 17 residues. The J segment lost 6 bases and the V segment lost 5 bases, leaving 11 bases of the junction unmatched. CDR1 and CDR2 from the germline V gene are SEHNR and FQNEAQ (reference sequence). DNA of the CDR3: TGTGCCAGCAGCACCGTCGGACTAGCGGGTGGACCCGGGGAGCTGTTTTTT. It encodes CASSTVGLAGGPGELFF. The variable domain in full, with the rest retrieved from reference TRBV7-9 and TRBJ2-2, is DTGVSQNPRHKITKRGQNVTFRCDPISEHNRLYWYRQTLGQGPEFLTYFQNEAQLEKSRLLSDRFSAERPKGSFSTLEIQRTEQGDSAMYLCASSTVGLAGGPGELFFGEGSRLTVL.

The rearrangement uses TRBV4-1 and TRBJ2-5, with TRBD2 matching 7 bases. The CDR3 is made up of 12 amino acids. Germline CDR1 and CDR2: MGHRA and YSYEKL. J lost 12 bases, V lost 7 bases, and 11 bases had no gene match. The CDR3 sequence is CASKKPSGPEYF. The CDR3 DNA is TGCGCCAGCAAGAAACCTAGCGGTCCCGAGTACTTC.

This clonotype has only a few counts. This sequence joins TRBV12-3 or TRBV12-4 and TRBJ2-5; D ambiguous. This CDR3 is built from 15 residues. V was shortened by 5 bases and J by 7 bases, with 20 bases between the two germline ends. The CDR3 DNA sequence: TGTGCCAGCAGTCTCCAACCCATCGACATAGGGACCCAGTACTTC. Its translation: CASSLQPIDIGTQYF.

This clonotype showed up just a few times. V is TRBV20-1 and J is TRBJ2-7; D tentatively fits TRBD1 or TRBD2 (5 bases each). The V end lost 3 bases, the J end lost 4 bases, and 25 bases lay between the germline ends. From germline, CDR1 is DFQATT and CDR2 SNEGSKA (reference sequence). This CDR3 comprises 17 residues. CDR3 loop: CSARIRDGQWVRYEQYF. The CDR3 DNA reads TGCAGTGCTAGGATAAGGGACGGTCAGTGGGTTAGGTACGAGCAGTACTTC.

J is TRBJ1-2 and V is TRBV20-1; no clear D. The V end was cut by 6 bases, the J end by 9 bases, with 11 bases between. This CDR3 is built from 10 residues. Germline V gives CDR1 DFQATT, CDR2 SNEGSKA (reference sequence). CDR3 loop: CSAPDVSYTF. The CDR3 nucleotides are TGCAGTGCCCCCGACGTGAGCTACACCTTC.

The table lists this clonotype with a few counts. The CDR3 reads CASSVGAGNQPQHF. Here the CDR3 DNA reads TGTGCCAGCAGCGTAGGGGCAGGAAATCAGCCCCAGCATTTT. V gene TRBV9 combines with J gene TRBJ1-5; D is unclear. V lost 0 bases, J lost 4 bases, and 8 bases lay in between. The CDR3 spans 14 residues. Germline values: CDR1 SGDLS, CDR2 YYNGEE.

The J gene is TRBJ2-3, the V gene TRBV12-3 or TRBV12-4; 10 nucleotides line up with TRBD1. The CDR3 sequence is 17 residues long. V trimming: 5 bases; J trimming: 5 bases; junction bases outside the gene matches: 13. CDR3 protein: CASSRDTGTGEGDTQYF. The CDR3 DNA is TGTGCCAGCAGTCGCGACACCGGGACAGGGGAGGGAGATACGCAGTATTTT.

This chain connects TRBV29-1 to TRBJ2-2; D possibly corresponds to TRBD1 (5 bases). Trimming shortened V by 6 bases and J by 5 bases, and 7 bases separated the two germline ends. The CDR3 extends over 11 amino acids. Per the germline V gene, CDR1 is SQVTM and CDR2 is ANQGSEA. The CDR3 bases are TGCAGCGTCCCAGGGACCGGGGAGCTGTTTTTT. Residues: CSVPGTGELFF.

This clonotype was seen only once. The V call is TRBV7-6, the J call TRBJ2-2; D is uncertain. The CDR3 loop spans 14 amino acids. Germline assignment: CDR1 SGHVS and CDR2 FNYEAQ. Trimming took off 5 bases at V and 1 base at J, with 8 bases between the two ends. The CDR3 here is CASSALLNTGELFF. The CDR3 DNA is TGTGCCAGCAGCGCTCTCTTGAACACCGGGGAGCTGTTTTTT.

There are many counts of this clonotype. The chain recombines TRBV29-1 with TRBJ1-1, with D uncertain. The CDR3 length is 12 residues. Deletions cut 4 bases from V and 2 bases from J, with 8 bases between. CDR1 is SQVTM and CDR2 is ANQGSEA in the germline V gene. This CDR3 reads CSVGRANTEAFF. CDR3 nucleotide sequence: TGCAGCGTTGGACGGGCAAACACTGAAGCTTTCTTT.

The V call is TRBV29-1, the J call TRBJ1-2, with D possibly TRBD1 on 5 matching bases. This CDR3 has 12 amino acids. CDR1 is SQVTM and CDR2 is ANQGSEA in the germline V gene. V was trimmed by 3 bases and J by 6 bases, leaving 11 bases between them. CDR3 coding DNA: TGCAGCGTTGACGGCAGGGTAGATGGCTACACCTTC. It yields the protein CSVDGRVDGYTF.

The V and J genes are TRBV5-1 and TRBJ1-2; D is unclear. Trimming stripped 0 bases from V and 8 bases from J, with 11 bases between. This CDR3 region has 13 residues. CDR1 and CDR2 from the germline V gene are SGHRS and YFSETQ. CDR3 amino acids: CASSLVHEGGYTF. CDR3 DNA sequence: TGCGCCAGCAGCTTGGTTCACGAAGGGGGCTACACCTTC.

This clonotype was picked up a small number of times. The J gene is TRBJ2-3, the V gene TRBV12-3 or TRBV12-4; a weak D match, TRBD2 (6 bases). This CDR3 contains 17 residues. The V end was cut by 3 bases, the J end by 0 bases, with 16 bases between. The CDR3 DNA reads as TGTGCCAGCAGTTTCGCCCCTCTTCGGGAGAGCACAGATACGCAGTATTTT. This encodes CASSFAPLRESTDTQYF.

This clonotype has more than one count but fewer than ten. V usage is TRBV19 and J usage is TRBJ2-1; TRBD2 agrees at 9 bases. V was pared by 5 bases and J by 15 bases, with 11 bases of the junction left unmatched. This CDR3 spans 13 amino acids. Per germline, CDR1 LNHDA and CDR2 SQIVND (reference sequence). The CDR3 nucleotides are TGTGCCAGTAGTCTGAGGGTAGCGGGAGTGCGGTTCTTC. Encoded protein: CASSLRVAGVRFF.

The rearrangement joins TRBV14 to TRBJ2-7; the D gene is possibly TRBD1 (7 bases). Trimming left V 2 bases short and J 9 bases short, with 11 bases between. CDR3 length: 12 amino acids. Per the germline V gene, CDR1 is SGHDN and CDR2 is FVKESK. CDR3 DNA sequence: TGTGCCAGCAGCCAATTGCGGGACAGGCAGTACTTC. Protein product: CASSQLRDRQYF.

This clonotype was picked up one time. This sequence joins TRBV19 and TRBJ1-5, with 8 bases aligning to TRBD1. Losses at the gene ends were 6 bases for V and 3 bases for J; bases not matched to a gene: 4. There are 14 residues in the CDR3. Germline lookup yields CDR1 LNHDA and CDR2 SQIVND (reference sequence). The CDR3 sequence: CASRSDRVNQPQHF. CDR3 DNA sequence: TGTGCCAGTAGGTCGGACAGGGTCAATCAGCCCCAGCATTTT.

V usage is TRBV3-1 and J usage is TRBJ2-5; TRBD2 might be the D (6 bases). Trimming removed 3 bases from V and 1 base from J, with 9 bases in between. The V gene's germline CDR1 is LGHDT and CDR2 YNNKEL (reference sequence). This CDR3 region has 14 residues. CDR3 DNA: TGTGCCAGCAGCCATCGAGCGGGCCAAGAGACCCAGTACTTC. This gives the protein CASSHRAGQETQYF.

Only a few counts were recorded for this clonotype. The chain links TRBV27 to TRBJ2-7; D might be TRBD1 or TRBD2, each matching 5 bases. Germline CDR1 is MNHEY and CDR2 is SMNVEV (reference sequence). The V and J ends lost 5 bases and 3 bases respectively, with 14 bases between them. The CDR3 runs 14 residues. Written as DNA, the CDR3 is TGTGCCAGCAGTCCCCGGGACGGACGCTACGAGCAGTACTTC. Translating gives CASSPRDGRYEQYF.

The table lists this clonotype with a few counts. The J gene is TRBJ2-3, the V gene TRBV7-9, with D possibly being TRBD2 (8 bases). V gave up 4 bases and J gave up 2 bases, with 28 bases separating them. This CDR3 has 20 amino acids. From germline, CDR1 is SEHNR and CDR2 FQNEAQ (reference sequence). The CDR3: CASSWDRSKSGSMDTDTQYF. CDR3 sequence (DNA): TGTGCCAGCAGCTGGGACAGATCCAAGAGCGGGAGTATGGACACAGATACGCAGTATTTT.